This entry describes one TCR beta chain. Antigen specificity is unknown. Germline lookup yields CDR1 LGHNA and CDR2 YSLEER. This CDR3 has 16 amino acids. Each CDR3 protein gets one entry in TCRdb, which reprocessed the 5' RACE reads and gives no DNA. The table lists 400,000 to 500,000 distinct CDR3 sequences. These data are taken from a study of T cells expressing NK-cell markers. Study observations and caveats: Each of roughly 6 donors carried dominant NKG2C+ clonotypes accounting for about 1.0-7.0% of CD8+ T cells. The CD3+CD56-NKG2C+ fraction of a few donors was also led by these clonotypes.

Sequencing was carried out using blood T cells: a sorted CD56 or NKG2C T cell subset, CD4+ or CD8+ T cells, or bulk PBMC T cells (not recorded which). The TCR comes from a woman aged 18-69 years in good health. The chain carries TRBV4-3 and TRBJ2-1. CDR3 region: CASSQGPGVEVAEQFF.